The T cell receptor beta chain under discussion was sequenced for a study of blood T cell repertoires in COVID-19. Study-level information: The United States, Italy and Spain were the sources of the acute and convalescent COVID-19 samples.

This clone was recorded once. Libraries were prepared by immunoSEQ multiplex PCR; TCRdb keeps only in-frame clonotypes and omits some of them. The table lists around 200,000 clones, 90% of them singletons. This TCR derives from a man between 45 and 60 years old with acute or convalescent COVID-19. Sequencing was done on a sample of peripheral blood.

CDR3 bases: TGTGCCAGCAGCTCGACAGGGAACACCATATATTTT. Protein sequence: CASSSTGNTIYF. V is TRBV7-9 and J is TRBJ1-3, with 7 nucleotides matching TRBD1. The ends lost 4 bases at V and 7 bases at J; junction bases unmatched: 1. Germline CDR1 and CDR2: SEHNR and FQNEAQ (reference sequence). The length of the CDR3 is 12 residues.